The 12 T cell receptor beta chains below were found in one sample sequenced in a study of post-analysis software for immune sequencing data. Study-wide findings and caveats: TRBV segments more frequent in patients than in controls numbered about five and included TRBV5-6, TRBV5-1 and TRBV20-1.

Sequencing libraries made from TCR beta cDNA carried unique molecular identifiers. One entry per CDR3 protein, called by TCRdb with MiXCR from the PCR reads. The sample lists under 900,000 distinct CDR3 sequences; about 53% were seen once. These TCRs are of unknown antigen specificity. The sequenced sample consisted of blood. The receptors here all came from a girl under 18 with multiple sclerosis.

This clonotype was counted a few times. The chain recombines TRBV20-1 with TRBJ2-1; tentatively, D is TRBD2 (6 bases). CDR3 length: 11 amino acids. V was cut by 3 bases and J by 8 bases, with 8 bases left in between. The V gene's germline CDR1 is DFQATT and CDR2 SNEGSKA (reference sequence). CDR3 loop: CSASGGYEQFF. Here the CDR3 DNA reads TGCAGTGCTAGTGGGGGGTATGAGCAGTTCTTC.

The chain couples TRBV20-1 to TRBJ2-5, with TRBD2 matching 9 bases. Germline CDR1 and CDR2: DFQATT and SNEGSKA (reference sequence). The CDR3 length is 17 residues. V shed 2 bases and J 2 bases; nucleotides not matched to a gene: 12. CDR3 nucleotides: TGCAGTGCTAGACAGACGGGGACTAGCCCTTATCAAGAGACCCAGTACTTC. Its protein product is CSARQTGTSPYQETQYF.

The chain links TRBV7-3 to TRBJ2-7; tentatively, D is TRBD1 (7 bases). Germline CDR1 and CDR2: SGHTA and FQGTGA. CDR3 length: 14 amino acids. With 2 bases removed from V and 5 bases from J, the gap between germline ends came to 13 bases. CDR3 residues: CASSLEGAGNEQYF. The CDR3 nucleotides read TGTGCCAGCAGCTTAGAGGGGGCGGGAAACGAGCAGTACTTC.

The V gene is TRBV5-1, the J gene TRBJ2-7; D is undetermined. The V gene lost 0 bases and the J gene lost 3 bases, with 13 bases spanning the gap. Looked up from germline, CDR1 is SGHRS and CDR2 is YFSETQ. CDR3 length equals 15 residues. CDR3 bases: TGCGCCAGCAGCTTGGAGATCGGTCGAGTCTACGAGCAGTACTTC. The encoded protein is CASSLEIGRVYEQYF.

The chain links TRBV4-1 to TRBJ2-5; D is ambiguous. V was shortened by 4 bases and J by 5 bases, with 14 bases between the two germline ends. The CDR3 consists of 14 residues. Germline CDR1 MGHRA, CDR2 YSYEKL. The CDR3: CASSPRLDGETQYF. The CDR3 nucleotides read TGCGCCAGCAGCCCTAGACTCGACGGCGAGACCCAGTACTTC.

This clonotype showed up just a few times. The chain uses TRBV20-1 and TRBJ2-3; D not certain. Germline lookup yields CDR1 DFQATT and CDR2 SNEGSKA (reference sequence). This CDR3 has 11 amino acids. Trimming removed 5 bases from V and 1 base from J, with 4 bases in between. DNA of the CDR3: TGCAGTGCTCTACGCACAGATACGCAGTATTTT. Residues: CSALRTDTQYF.

The chain combines TRBV7-2 with TRBJ2-3; D is perhaps TRBD2 (6 bases). This CDR3 comprises 12 residues. Trimming took 7 bases from V and 5 from J, leaving 10 bases between them. From germline, CDR1 is SGHTA and CDR2 FQGNSA. Here the CDR3 DNA reads TGTGCCAGCACCCGGCGGGGAGATACGCAGTATTTT. Protein product: CASTRRGDTQYF.

J is TRBJ2-5 and V is TRBV5-8, with D perhaps assigned TRBD1 or TRBD2 (5 bases each). The germline gives CDR1 SGHTS, CDR2 YDEGEE. The CDR3 covers 17 residues. With 0 bases removed from V and 4 bases from J, the gap between germline ends came to 19 bases. The CDR3: CASSLAWLGEGSETQYF. In DNA form, the CDR3 reads TGTGCCAGCAGCTTGGCCTGGTTGGGGGAAGGATCAGAGACCCAGTACTTC.

The V and J genes are TRBV15 and TRBJ1-6; no firm D call. The V end lost 5 bases, the J end lost 6 bases, and 8 bases lay between the germline ends. Germline V lookup: CDR1 LNHNV, CDR2 YYDKDF (reference sequence). This CDR3 has 13 amino acids. The CDR3 reads CATSPAANSPLHF. For the CDR3, the DNA is TGTGCCACCAGCCCGGCGGCTAATTCACCCCTCCACTTT.

This clonotype came up a few times. V and J are TRBV20-1 and TRBJ2-5; 7 bases map to TRBD2. Germline trimming cut 5 bases from V and 0 bases from J; bases unmatched to any gene: 6. This CDR3 comprises 14 residues. Germline loops: CDR1 DFQATT, CDR2 SNEGSKA (reference sequence). The CDR3 region has the DNA TGCAGTGCTCCTAGCGGATGGTACCAAGAGACCCAGTACTTC. It translates to CSAPSGWYQETQYF.

This chain links TRBV16 with TRBJ2-7; possibly TRBD2 for D (5 bases). Between the trimmed V and J ends, which lost 0 bases and 4 bases, there was a span of 10 bases. The CDR3 has 14 amino acids. Germline V gives CDR1 KGHSY, CDR2 FQNENV. For the CDR3, the DNA is TGTGCCAGCAGCCAATCTTCGGGGAGATACGAGCAGTACTTC. It is translated as CASSQSSGRYEQYF.

The rearrangement uses TRBV6-1 and TRBJ2-7; 7 nucleotides match TRBD2. This CDR3 comprises 17 residues. Germline loops: CDR1 MNHNS, CDR2 SASEGT. The V gene end was trimmed by 6 bases and the J gene end by 3 bases; junction bases not matched to a gene: 17. The CDR3 loop reads CASSPMAPSGAYYEQYF. The DNA of the CDR3 is TGTGCCAGCAGCCCCATGGCCCCCAGCGGGGCTTACTACGAGCAGTACTTC.